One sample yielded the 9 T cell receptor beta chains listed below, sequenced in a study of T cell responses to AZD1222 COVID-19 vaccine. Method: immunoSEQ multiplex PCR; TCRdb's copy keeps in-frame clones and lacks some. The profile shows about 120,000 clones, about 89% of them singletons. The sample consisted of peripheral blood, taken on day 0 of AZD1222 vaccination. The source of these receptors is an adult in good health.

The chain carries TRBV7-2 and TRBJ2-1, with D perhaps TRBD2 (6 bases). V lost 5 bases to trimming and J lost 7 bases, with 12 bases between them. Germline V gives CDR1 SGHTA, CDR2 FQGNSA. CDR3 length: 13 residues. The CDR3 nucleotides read TGTGCCAGCAGCCCGACTAGAAGTAATGAGCAGTTCTTC. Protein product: CASSPTRSNEQFF.

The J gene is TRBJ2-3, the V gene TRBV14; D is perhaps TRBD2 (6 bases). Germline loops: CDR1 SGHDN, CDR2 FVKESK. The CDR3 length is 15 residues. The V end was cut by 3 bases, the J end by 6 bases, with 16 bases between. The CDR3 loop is CASSHPSDSVDTQYF. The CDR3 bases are TGTGCCAGCAGCCATCCTAGCGATTCAGTGGATACGCAGTATTTT. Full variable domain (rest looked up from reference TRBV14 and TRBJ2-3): EAGVTQFPSHSVIEKGQTVTLRCDPISGHDNLYWYRRVMGKEIKFLLHFVKESKQDESGMPNNRFLAERTGGTYSTLKVQPAELEDSGVYFCASSHPSDSVDTQYFGPGTRLTVL.

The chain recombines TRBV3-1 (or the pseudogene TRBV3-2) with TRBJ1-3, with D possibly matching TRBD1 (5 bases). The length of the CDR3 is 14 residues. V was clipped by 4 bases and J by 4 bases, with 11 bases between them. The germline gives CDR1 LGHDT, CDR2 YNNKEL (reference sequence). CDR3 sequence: CASSLSGTGNTIYF. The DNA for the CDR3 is TGTGCCAGCAGCCTCTCTGGGACGGGAAACACCATATATTTT.

CDR3 protein: CASSFGQGGNTEAFF. CDR3 DNA sequence: TGTGCCAGCAGCTTTGGACAGGGAGGGAATACTGAAGCTTTCTTT. This chain connects TRBV7-2 to TRBJ1-1, with 8 bases that match TRBD1. In germline, CDR1 is SGHTA, CDR2 FQGNSA. V shed 3 bases, J shed 5 bases, and the junction held 8 bases outside the gene matches. This CDR3 has 15 residues.

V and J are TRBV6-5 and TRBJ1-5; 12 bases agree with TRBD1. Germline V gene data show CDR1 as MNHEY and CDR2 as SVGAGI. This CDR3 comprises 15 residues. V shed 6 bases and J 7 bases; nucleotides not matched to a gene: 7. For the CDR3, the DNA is TGTGCCAGCAGAGCCGGGACAGGGGGCGAGCAGCCCCAGCATTTT. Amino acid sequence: CASRAGTGGEQPQHF.

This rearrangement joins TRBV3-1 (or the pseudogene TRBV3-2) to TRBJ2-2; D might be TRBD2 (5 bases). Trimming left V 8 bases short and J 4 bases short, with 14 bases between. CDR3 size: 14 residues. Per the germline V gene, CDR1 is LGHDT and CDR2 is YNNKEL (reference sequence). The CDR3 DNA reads TGTGCCAGCGGGTTCGCGGGTGGCACCGGGGAGCTGTTTTTT. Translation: CASGFAGGTGELFF.

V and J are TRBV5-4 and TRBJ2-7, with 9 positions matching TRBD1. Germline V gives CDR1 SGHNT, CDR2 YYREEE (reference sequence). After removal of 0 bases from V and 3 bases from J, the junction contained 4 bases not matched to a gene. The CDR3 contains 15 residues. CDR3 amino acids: CASSLGTGDGYEQYF. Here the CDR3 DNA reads TGTGCCAGCAGCTTGGGGACAGGGGATGGCTACGAGCAGTACTTC.

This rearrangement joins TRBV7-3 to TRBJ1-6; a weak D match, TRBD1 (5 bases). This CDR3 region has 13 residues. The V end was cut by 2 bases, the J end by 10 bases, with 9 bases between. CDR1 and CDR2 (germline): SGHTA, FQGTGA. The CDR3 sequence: CASSLSEGSPLHF. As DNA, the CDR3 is TGTGCCAGCAGCTTATCCGAGGGGTCACCCCTCCACTTT.

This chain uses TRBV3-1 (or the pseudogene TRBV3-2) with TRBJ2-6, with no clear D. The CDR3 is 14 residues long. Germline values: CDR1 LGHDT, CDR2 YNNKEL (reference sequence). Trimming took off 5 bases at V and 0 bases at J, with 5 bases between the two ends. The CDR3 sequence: CASSWGSGANVLTF. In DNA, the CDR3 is TGTGCCAGCAGCTGGGGCTCTGGGGCCAACGTCCTGACTTTC.